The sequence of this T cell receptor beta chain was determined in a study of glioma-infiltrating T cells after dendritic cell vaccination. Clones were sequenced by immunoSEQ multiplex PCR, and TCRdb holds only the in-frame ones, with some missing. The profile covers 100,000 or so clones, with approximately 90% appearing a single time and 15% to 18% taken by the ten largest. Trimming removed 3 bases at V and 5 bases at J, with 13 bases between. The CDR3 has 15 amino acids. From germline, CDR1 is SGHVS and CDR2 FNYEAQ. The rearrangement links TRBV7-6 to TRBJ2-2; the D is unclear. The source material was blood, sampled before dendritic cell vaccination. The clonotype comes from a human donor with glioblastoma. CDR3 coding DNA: TGTGCCAGCAGCTTTCAGTTAGGCGGAACCGGGGAGCTGTTTTTT. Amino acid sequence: CASSFQLGGTGELFF.